Listed here are 8 T cell receptor beta chains from one sample, sequenced in a study of response to subunit inactivated influenza vaccine. Each CDR3 protein gets one entry after TCRdb re-called the RT-PCR reads with MiXCR. Of roughly 650,000 distinct CDR3 sequences detected, 12% to 15% appear once; the ten largest clones hold 6.5% to 8%. The input for sequencing was PBMCs from blood, taken less than 15 days before vaccination. The receptors were sampled from a man aged 45-60 years who received an inactivated influenza vaccine.

A few counts support this clonotype. This chain links TRBV7-2 with TRBJ2-7; 9 bases fit TRBD2. This CDR3 contains 15 residues. After removal of 3 bases from V and 2 bases from J, the junction contained 5 bases not matched to a gene. CDR1 SGHTA and CDR2 FQGNSA come from the germline V gene. The CDR3 loop reads CASSFPGLATYEQYF. Here the CDR3 DNA reads TGTGCCAGCAGCTTTCCGGGACTAGCAACCTACGAGCAGTACTTC.

This clonotype turned up a few times. The rearrangement uses TRBV25-1 and TRBJ2-1; D not certain. Germline V gene lookup returns CDR1 MGHDK and CDR2 SYGVNS. CDR3 length: 15 residues. V lost 7 bases and J 0 bases, leaving 13 bases between the germline ends. Here the CDR3 DNA reads TGTGCCAGCACCTCAGACGCGAGCTCCTACAATGAGCAGTTCTTC. Translating it yields CASTSDASSYNEQFF.

V gene TRBV15 combines with J gene TRBJ2-7; perhaps D is TRBD1 or TRBD2 (5 bases each). The CDR3 totals 13 residues. V lost 2 bases, J lost 13 bases, and 18 bases lay in between. Per the germline V gene, CDR1 is LNHNV and CDR2 is YYDKDF (reference sequence). The CDR3 region has the DNA TGTGCCACCAGCAGATCTGGGGACGGGGATTCTTACTTC. Translating gives CATSRSGDGDSYF.

J is TRBJ1-2 and V is TRBV29-1; the D is unclear. The CDR3 contains 11 residues. The V gene's germline CDR1 is SQVTM and CDR2 ANQGSEA. The V gene lost 6 bases and the J gene lost 7 bases, with 12 bases spanning the gap. The CDR3 loop is CSVWTRGGYTF. In DNA, the CDR3 is TGCAGCGTGTGGACGCGTGGTGGCTACACCTTC.

This clonotype was seen more than once but under ten times. The chain recombines TRBV7-6 with TRBJ2-7, with 8 bases identical to TRBD1. This CDR3 comprises 16 residues. Per the germline V gene, CDR1 is SGHVS and CDR2 is FNYEAQ. V trimming: 6 bases; J trimming: 5 bases; junction bases outside the gene matches: 15. The CDR3 here is CASRKGTGRDYDEQYF. For the CDR3, the DNA is TGTGCCAGCAGGAAAGGGACAGGAAGGGATTATGACGAGCAGTACTTC.

The rearrangement joins TRBV7-9 to TRBJ1-2, with 12 bases matching TRBD1. V shed 3 bases and J 6 bases; nucleotides not matched to a gene: 2. CDR1 is SEHNR and CDR2 is FQNEAQ in the germline V gene (reference sequence). The CDR3 contains 14 residues. The CDR3 coding sequence is TGTGCCAGCAGCTTGGGACAGGGGGCAGATGGCTACACCTTC. This gives the protein CASSLGQGADGYTF. Filled out from reference TRBV7-9 and TRBJ1-2, the complete variable domain reads DTGVSQNPRHKITKRGQNVTFRCDPISEHNRLYWYRQTLGQGPEFLTYFQNEAQLEKSRLLSDRFSAERPKGSFSTLEIQRTEQGDSAMYLCASSLGQGADGYTFGSGTRLTVV.

The chain couples TRBV3-1 to TRBJ2-3; TRBD2 aligns across 10 bases. The junction had 7 bases not matched to a gene; V was cut back by 1 base and J by 9 bases. This CDR3 spans 15 amino acids. The germline CDR1 and CDR2 sequences are LGHDT and YNNKEL (reference sequence). CDR3 amino acids: CASSQGLAGGSTQYF. CDR3 coding DNA: TGTGCCAGCAGCCAAGGATTAGCGGGGGGTTCAACGCAGTATTTT.

In its sample, this clonotype was seen a few times. The V and J genes are TRBV6-5 and TRBJ2-7; tentative D call: TRBD1 (6 bases). The germline gives CDR1 MNHEY, CDR2 SVGAGI. The CDR3 sequence is 15 residues long. V lost 0 bases and J 5 bases, leaving 14 bases between the germline ends. The CDR3 is CASSYSSNRADEQYF. CDR3 DNA sequence: TGTGCCAGCAGTTACTCGAGTAACAGGGCGGACGAGCAGTACTTC.